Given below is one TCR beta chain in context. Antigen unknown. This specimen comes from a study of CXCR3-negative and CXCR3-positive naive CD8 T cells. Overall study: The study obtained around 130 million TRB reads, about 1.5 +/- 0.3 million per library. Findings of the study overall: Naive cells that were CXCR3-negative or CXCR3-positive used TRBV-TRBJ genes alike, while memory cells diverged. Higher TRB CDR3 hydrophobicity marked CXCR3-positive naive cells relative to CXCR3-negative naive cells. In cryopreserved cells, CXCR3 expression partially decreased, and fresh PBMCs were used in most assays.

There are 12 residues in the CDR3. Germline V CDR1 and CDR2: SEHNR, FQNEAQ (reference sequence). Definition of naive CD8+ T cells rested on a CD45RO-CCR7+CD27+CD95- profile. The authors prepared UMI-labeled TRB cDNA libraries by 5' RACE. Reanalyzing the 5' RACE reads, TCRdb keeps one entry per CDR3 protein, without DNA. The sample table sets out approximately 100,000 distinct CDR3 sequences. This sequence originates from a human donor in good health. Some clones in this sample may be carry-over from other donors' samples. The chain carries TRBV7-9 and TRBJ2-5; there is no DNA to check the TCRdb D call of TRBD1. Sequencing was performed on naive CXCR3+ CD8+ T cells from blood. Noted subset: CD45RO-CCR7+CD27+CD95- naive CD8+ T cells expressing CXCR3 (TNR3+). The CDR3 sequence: CASSDSQETQYF.